The 10 T cell receptor beta chains given below trace back to one sample, sequenced in a study of blood T cell repertoires in COVID-19. This table comes from immunoSEQ multiplex PCR, and its TCRdb copy is limited to in-frame clones, with some not included. The sample contains a few hundred thousand clones, 70% to 85% of which appear only once. Sample: peripheral blood. The receptors here all came from a woman of 80 years or more with acute or convalescent COVID-19.

The V gene is TRBV5-5, the J gene TRBJ1-6; no clear D. Trimming pared 4 bases from V and 8 bases from J, leaving 16 bases between. CDR1 SGHKS and CDR2 YYEKEE come from the germline V gene (reference sequence). This CDR3 comprises 15 residues. In DNA, the CDR3 is TGTGCCAGCAGCCAGGATCCGCGGGTAGATTCACCCCTCCACTTT. This sequence encodes CASSQDPRVDSPLHF.

The chain recombines TRBV11-2 with TRBJ1-1; D gene ambiguous. V dropped 3 bases and J dropped 1 base, with 9 bases sitting between them. The CDR3 runs to 14 residues. CDR1 is SGHAT, CDR2 FQNNGV, per germline. In DNA form, the CDR3 reads TGTGCCAGCAGCTTTTGGGCACGGAACACTGAAGCTTTCTTT. It encodes CASSFWARNTEAFF.

V and J are TRBV3-1 (or the pseudogene TRBV3-2) and TRBJ2-2; TRBD1 aligns across 10 bases. Germline lookup yields CDR1 LGHDT and CDR2 YNNKEL (reference sequence). CDR3 length: 16 residues. J was trimmed by 3 bases and V by 3 bases; bases with no gene match: 4. This chain's CDR3 is CASSHAGTGDTGELFF. CDR3 bases: TGTGCCAGCAGCCACGCCGGGACAGGGGACACCGGGGAGCTGTTTTTT.

The CDR3 nucleotides are TGTGCCAGCAGCTTCGGAGGACTAGCGGGGGGGCCAGAGACCCAGTACTTC. It codes for CASSFGGLAGGPETQYF. V usage is TRBV7-2 and J usage is TRBJ2-5; 15 positions match TRBD2. The germline V gene encodes CDR1 SGHTA and CDR2 FQGNSA. V gave up 3 bases and J gave up 4 bases; unmatched junction bases: 6. This CDR3 has 17 amino acids.

The V gene is TRBV6-2 or TRBV6-3, the J gene TRBJ1-5; 7 positions agree with TRBD1. The CDR3 has 14 residues. CDR1 is MNHEY, CDR2 SVGEGT, per germline. The V gene end was trimmed by 5 bases and the J gene end by 3 bases; junction bases not matched to a gene: 4. The CDR3 loop is CASSTGTVNQPQHF. The CDR3 coding sequence is TGTGCCAGCAGTACTGGGACAGTCAATCAGCCCCAGCATTTT.

The chain couples TRBV7-2 to TRBJ1-5; possible D gene TRBD1, 5 bases. V gave up 4 bases and J gave up 6 bases, with 13 bases separating them. The CDR3 extends over 14 amino acids. Germline assignment: CDR1 SGHTA and CDR2 FQGNSA. CDR3 sequence: CASSSTAISQPQHF. CDR3 nucleotides: TGTGCCAGCAGCTCGACAGCGATTTCTCAGCCCCAGCATTTT.

V is TRBV5-1 and J is TRBJ2-1; 13 bases fit TRBD2. The CDR3 totals 15 residues. Losses at the gene ends were 4 bases for V and 7 bases for J; bases not matched to a gene: 5. Germline CDR1 reads SGHRS; CDR2 reads YFSETQ. CDR3 sequence (DNA): TGCGCCAGCAGCCCGCGGACTAGCGGGAGTAATGAGCAGTTCTTC. It translates to CASSPRTSGSNEQFF.

The chain couples TRBV18 to TRBJ1-2; TRBD1 aligns across 10 bases. The CDR3 runs 15 residues. Germline assignment: CDR1 KGHSH and CDR2 LQKENI. The V and J ends lost 3 bases and 5 bases, in that order; junction bases with no gene match: 6. CDR3 nucleotide sequence: TGTGCCAGCTCACCCTACGGACAGGGGGTTTATGGCTACACCTTC. As protein: CASSPYGQGVYGYTF.

The chain uses TRBV5-5 and TRBJ2-5; weak D call: TRBD2 (5 bases). This CDR3 is 14 amino acids long. Germline V CDR1 and CDR2: SGHKS, YYEKEE (reference sequence). V lost 4 bases, J lost 1 base, and 11 bases lay in between. CDR3: CASSPSAVQETQYF. Here the CDR3 DNA reads TGTGCCAGCAGCCCTTCAGCGGTCCAAGAGACCCAGTACTTC.

The genes are TRBV29-1 and TRBJ1-5; perhaps TRBD1 as D (5 bases). Per the germline V gene, CDR1 is SQVTM and CDR2 is ANQGSEA. CDR3 length equals 13 residues. The V and J ends lost 4 bases and 4 bases respectively, with 11 bases between them. The CDR3 coding sequence is TGCAGCGTTGTAGGGGCAGGAAATCAGCCCCAGCATTTT. Encoded protein: CSVVGAGNQPQHF.